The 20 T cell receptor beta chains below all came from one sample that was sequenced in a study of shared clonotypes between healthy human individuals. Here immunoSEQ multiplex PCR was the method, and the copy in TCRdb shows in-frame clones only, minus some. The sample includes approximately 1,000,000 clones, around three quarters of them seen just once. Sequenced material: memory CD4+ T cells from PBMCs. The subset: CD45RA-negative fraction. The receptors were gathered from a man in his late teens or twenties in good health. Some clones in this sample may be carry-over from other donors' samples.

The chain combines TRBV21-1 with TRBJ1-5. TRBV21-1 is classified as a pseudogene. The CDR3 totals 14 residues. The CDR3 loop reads CASTSRECNQPQHF. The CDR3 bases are TGTGCCAGCACCTCGAGGGAATGCAATCAGCCCCAGCATTTT.

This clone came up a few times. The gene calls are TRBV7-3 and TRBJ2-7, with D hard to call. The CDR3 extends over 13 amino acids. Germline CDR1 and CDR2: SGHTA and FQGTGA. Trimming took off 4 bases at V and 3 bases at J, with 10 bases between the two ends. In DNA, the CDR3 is TGTGCCAGCAGCTCAGCACCGCTCTACGAGCAGTACTTC. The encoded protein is CASSSAPLYEQYF.

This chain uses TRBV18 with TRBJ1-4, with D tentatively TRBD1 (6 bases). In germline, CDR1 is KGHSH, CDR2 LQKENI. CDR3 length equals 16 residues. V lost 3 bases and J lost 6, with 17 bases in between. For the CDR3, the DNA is TGTGCCAGCTCACCCCCGGGGGCGAACCGGGATGAAAAACTGTTTTTT. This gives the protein CASSPPGANRDEKLFF.

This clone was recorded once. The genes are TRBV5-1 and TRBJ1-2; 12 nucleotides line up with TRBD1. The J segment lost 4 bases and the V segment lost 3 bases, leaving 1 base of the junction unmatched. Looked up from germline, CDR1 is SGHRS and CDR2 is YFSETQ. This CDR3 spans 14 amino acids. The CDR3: CASSWGQGAYGYTF. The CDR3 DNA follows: TGCGCCAGCAGCTGGGGACAGGGGGCCTATGGCTACACCTTC.

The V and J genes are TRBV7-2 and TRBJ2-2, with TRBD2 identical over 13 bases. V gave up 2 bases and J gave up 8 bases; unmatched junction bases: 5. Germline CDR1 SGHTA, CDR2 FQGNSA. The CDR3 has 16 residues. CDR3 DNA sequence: TGTGCCAGCAGCTTATCTGGGACTAGCGGGATAGGGGAGCTGTTTTTT. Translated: CASSLSGTSGIGELFF.

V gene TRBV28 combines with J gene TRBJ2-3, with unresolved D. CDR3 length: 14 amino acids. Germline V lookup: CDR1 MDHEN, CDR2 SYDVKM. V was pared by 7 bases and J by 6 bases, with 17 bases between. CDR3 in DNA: TGTGCCAGCACCCCTTCATCCGTCCCGGATACGCAGTATTTT. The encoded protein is CASTPSSVPDTQYF.

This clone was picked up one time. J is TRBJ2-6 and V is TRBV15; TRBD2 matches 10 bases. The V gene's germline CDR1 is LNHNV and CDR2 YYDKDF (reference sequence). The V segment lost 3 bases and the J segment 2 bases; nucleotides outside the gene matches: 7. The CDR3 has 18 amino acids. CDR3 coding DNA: TGTGCCACCAGCAGGGGGGGACTAGCGCCCGCTGGGGCCAACGTCCTGACTTTC. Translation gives CATSRGGLAPAGANVLTF.

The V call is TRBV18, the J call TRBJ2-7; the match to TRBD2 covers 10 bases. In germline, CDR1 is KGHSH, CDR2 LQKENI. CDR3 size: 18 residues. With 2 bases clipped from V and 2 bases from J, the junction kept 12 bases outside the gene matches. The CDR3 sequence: CASSPTVASGSYPYEQYF. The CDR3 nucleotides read TGTGCCAGCTCACCAACTGTGGCTAGCGGGAGTTACCCCTACGAGCAGTACTTC.

In DNA, the CDR3 is TGTGCCAGCAGCCAGGGGCAGCCAAACCAAGAGACCCAGTACTTC. Translated, it gives CASSQGQPNQETQYF. The chain employs TRBV7-7 and TRBJ2-5; D perhaps matches TRBD1 (6 bases). This CDR3 region has 15 residues. Germline V gene lookup returns CDR1 SSHAT and CDR2 FNYEAQ (reference sequence). Trimming left V 5 bases short and J 0 bases short, with 13 bases between.

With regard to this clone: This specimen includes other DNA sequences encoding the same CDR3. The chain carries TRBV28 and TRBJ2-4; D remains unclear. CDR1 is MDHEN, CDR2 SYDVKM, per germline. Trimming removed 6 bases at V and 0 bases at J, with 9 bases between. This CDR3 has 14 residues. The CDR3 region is CASREGLAKNIQYF. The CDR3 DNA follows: TGTGCCAGCAGGGAAGGGCTAGCCAAAAACATTCAGTACTTC.

CDR3 DNA sequence: TGTGCCATCAGTATTTCTGGGGCCAACGTCCTGACTTTC. Its protein is CAISISGANVLTF. This chain joins TRBV10-3 and TRBJ2-6, with D uncertain. The V end was cut by 5 bases, the J end by 1 base, with 3 bases between. The CDR3 extends over 13 amino acids. The germline CDR1 and CDR2 sequences are ENHRY and SYGVKD.

Written as DNA, the CDR3 is TGTGCCAGCAGCGTAAGTTCTAGCGGGAGGGGTGTTGAGCAGTTCTTC. Translation gives CASSVSSSGRGVEQFF. V is TRBV9 and J is TRBJ2-1, with TRBD2 matching 12 bases. The CDR3 consists of 16 residues. V was clipped by 1 base and J by 9 bases; unmatched bases: 8. Germline CDR1 and CDR2: SGDLS and YYNGEE.

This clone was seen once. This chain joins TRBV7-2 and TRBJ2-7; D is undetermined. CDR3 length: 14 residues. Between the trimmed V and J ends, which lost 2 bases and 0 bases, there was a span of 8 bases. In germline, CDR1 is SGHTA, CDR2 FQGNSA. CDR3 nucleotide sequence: TGTGCCAGCAGCTTACGGAGAAGCTCCTACGAGCAGTACTTC. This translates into CASSLRRSSYEQYF.

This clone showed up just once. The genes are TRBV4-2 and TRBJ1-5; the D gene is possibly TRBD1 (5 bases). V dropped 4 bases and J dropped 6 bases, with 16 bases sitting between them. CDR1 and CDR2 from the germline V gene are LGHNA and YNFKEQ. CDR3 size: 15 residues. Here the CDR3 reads CASSRPGLEGQPQHF. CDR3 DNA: TGTGCCAGCAGCCGCCCGGGACTGGAGGGTCAGCCCCAGCATTTT.

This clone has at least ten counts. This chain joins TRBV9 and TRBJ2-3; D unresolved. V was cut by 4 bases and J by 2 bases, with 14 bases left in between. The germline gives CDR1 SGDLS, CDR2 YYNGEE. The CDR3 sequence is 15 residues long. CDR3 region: CASSKAPVSTDTQYF. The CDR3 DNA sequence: TGTGCCAGCAGCAAAGCCCCGGTCTCCACAGATACGCAGTATTTT.

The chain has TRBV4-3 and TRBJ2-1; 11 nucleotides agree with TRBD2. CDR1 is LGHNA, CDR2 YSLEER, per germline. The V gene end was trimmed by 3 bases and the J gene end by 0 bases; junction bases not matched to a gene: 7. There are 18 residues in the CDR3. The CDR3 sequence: CASSHTGLAAHSYNEQFF. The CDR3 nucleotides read TGCGCCAGCAGCCACACGGGACTAGCGGCGCACTCCTACAATGAGCAGTTCTTC.

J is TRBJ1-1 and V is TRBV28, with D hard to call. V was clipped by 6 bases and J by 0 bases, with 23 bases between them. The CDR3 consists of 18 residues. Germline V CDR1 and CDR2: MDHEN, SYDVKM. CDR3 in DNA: TGTGCCAGCAGCCCCCTGTCGAATCAGATCCTCATGAACACTGAAGCTTTCTTT. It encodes CASSPLSNQILMNTEAFF.

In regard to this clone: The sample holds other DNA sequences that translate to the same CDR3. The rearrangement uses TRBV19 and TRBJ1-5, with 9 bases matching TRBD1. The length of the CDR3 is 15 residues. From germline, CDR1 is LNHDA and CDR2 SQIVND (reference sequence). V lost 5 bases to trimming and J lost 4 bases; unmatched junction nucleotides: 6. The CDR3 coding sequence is TGTGCCAGTAGTTTGGACAGGGGTCGGAATCAGCCCCAGCATTTT. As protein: CASSLDRGRNQPQHF.

CDR3 amino acids: CASSPSRRDYEQYF. The CDR3 DNA follows: TGTGCCAGCAGCCCAAGCCGGCGGGACTACGAGCAGTACTTC. This chain connects TRBV9 to TRBJ2-7; the D gene is possibly TRBD2 (6 bases). CDR1 is SGDLS and CDR2 is YYNGEE in the germline V gene. The CDR3 is made up of 14 amino acids. V gave up 4 bases and J gave up 3 bases, with 14 bases separating them.

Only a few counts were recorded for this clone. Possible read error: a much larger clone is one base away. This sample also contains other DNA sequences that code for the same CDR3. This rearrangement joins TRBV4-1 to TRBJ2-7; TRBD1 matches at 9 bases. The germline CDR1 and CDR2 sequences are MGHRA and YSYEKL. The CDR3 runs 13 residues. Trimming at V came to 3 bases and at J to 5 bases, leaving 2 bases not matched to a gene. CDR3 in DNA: TGCGCCAGCAGCCACCGGACAGGGGACGAGCAGTACTTC. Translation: CASSHRTGDEQYF.